A single T cell receptor (beta chain) is shown here with its context. These data come from a study of blood T cell repertoires in COVID-19. Overall study context: COVID-19 samples from acute and convalescent phases originated in the United States, Italy and Spain. Nucleic acid was either cDNA or gDNA, and it came from T cells, B-cell-depleted T cells, or PBMCs.

The germline V gene encodes CDR1 LNHDA and CDR2 SQIVND (reference sequence). The CDR3 loop spans 14 amino acids. Trimming removed 4 bases from V and 6 bases from J; junction bases left unmatched: 8. As originally analysed: Amplification from reference gene primers served as the basis for estimated nucleated cell counts. Clones were sequenced by immunoSEQ multiplex PCR, and TCRdb holds only the in-frame ones, with some missing. V and J calls plus clone size are reproduced from that table; the DNA served to infer D and trimming. The repertoire consists of approximately 300,000 clones, with 86% occurring once and the leading ten covering around 1.7%.

The receptor was derived from a woman aged 45-65 years with acute or convalescent COVID-19. The rearrangement uses TRBV19 and TRBJ1-2; 7 nucleotides align to TRBD1. Sequenced material: peripheral blood. CDR3: CASSTSTGTHGYTF. CDR3 bases: TGTGCCAGTAGTACATCGACAGGGACCCATGGCTACACCTTC.